This T cell receptor (beta chain) was profiled in a study of shared clonotypes between healthy human individuals. Trimming cost V 5 bases and J 6 bases; bases outside gene matches: 3. This CDR3 is built from 14 residues. CDR1 MRHNA and CDR2 SNTAGT come from the germline V gene. This clone came up many times. Produced via immunoSEQ multiplex PCR; TCRdb's table is partial and in-frame only. The sample has approximately 98,000 clones; about 70% are singletons. Sample: memory CD8+ T cells sorted from blood. Subset defined: CD45RO+ cells pooled with CCR7-negative TemRA cells. This TCR derives from a woman in her thirties in good health. V is TRBV6-4 and J is TRBJ2-1; TRBD1 aligns across 11 bases. CDR3: CASSTGTGGNEQFF. As DNA, the CDR3 is TGTGCCAGCAGTACCGGGACAGGGGGCAATGAGCAGTTCTTC.